The following is a T cell receptor beta chain sequence with its context. The method was immunoSEQ multiplex PCR; TCRdb's version includes in-frame clones alone and lacks a portion of them. The sample lists 100,000 to 150,000 clones, roughly 82% occurring once. Time point given: peripheral blood 6 weeks after treatment start. This record comes from a study of PD-L1 blockade in urothelial cancer. Study information: Administration of atezolizumab to patients began around 2014, at 1,200 mg intravenously every 3 weeks. Counts from blood samples showed a median of roughly 140,000 T cells. Blood was evaluated 3 weeks (second dose) and 6 weeks after therapy began.

V gave up 7 bases and J gave up 3 bases, with 26 bases separating them. The CDR3 sequence is 17 residues long. CDR1 SGDLS and CDR2 YYNGEE come from the germline V gene. The clonotype was recovered from a man aged 45-65 years with urothelial cancer. The sample here was PBMCs, taken around atezolizumab (anti-PD-L1) treatment. The chain employs TRBV9 and TRBJ2-7; D possibly corresponds to TRBD2 (5 bases). The CDR3 nucleotides read TGTGCCAGCTCTCCTCCGCGGGCTCCTCCTCCCCACTACGAGCAGTACTTC. Translating gives CASSPPRAPPPHYEQYF.